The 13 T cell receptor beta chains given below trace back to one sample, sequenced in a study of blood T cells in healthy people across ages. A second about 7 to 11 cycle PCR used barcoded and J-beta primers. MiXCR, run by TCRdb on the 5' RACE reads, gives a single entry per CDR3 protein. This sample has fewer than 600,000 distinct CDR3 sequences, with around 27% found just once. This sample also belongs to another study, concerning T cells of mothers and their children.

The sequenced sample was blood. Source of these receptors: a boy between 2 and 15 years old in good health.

CDR3 region: CASSLGTGGLGETQYF. For the CDR3, the DNA is TGTGCCAGCAGCTTGGGCACGGGGGGGCTAGGAGAGACCCAGTACTTC. The J gene is TRBJ2-5, the V gene TRBV5-4; 8 bases agree with TRBD2. Per germline, CDR1 SGHNT and CDR2 YYREEE (reference sequence). V shed 0 bases and J 4 bases; nucleotides not matched to a gene: 8. This CDR3 is built from 16 residues.

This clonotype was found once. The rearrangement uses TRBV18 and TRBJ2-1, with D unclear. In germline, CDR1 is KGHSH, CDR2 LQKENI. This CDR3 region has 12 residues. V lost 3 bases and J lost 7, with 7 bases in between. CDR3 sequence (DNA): TGTGCCAGCTCACCTGACGGGAATGAGCAGTTCTTC. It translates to CASSPDGNEQFF.

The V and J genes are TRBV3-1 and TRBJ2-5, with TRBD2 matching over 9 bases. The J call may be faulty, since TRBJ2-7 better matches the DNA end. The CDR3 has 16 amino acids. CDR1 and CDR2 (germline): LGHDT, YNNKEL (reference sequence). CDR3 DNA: TGTGCCAGCAGCCAAGAGCGCGGGAGGGAAACCTACGAGCAGTACTTC. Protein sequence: CASSQERGRETYEQYF.

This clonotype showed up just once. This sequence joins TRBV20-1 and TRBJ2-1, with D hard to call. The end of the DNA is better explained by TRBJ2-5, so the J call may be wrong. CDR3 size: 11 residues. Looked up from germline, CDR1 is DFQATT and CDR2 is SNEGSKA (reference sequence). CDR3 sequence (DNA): TGCAGTGCTAGTATTCAGGAGACCCAGTACTTC. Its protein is CSASIQETQYF.

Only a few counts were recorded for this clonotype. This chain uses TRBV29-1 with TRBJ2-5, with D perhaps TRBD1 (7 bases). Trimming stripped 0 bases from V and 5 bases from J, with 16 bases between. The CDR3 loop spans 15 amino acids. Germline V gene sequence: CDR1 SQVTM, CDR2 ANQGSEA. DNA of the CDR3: TGCAGCGTTGAAGATAGAGGGCAGGGGGGCGAGACCCAGTACTTC. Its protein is CSVEDRGQGGETQYF.

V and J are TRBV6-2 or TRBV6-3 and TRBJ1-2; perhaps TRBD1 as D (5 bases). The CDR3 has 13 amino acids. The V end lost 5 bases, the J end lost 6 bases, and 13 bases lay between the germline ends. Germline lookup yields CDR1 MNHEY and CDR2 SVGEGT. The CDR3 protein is CASSRGAVDGYTF. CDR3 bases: TGTGCCAGCAGTCGAGGGGCTGTAGATGGCTACACCTTC.

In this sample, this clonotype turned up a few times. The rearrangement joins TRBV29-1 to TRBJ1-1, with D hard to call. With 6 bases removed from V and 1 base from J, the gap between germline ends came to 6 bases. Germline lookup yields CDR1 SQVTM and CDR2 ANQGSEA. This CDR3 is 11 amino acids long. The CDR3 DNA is TGCAGCGTCGACCAGAACACTGAAGCTTTCTTT. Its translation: CSVDQNTEAFF.

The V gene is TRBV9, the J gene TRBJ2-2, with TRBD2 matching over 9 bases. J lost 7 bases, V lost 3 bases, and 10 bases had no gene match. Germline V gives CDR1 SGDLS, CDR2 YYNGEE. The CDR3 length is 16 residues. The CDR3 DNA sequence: TGTGCCAGCAGCGCAGTTAGCGGGGGAACCTTCGGGGAGCTGTTTTTT. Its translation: CASSAVSGGTFGELFF.

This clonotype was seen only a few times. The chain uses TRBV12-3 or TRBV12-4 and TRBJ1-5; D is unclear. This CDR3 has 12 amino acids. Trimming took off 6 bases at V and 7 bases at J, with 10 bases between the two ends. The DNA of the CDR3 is TGTGCCAGCAGCGCGGCATTACAGCCCCAGCATTTT. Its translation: CASSAALQPQHF.

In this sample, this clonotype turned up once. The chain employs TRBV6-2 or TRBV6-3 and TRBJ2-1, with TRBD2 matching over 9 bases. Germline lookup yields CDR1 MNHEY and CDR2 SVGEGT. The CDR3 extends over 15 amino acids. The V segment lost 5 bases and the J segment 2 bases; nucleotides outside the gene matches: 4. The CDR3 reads CASSKVAGAYNEQFF. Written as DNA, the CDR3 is TGTGCCAGCAGTAAGGTAGCGGGGGCCTACAATGAGCAGTTCTTC.

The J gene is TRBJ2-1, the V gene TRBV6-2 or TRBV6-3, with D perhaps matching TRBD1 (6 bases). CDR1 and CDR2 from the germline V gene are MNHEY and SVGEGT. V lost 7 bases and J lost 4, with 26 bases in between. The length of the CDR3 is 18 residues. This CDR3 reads CASTPTRLDRTRYNEQFF. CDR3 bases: TGTGCCAGCACACCAACCCGGCTCGACAGGACCCGTTACAATGAGCAGTTCTTC.

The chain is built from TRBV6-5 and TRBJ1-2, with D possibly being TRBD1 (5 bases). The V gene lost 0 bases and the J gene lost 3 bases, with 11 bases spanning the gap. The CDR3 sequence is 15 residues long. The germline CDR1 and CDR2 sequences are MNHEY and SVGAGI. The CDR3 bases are TGTGCCAGCAGTTACTCGGGGCTTGGGGACTATGGCTACACCTTC. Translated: CASSYSGLGDYGYTF.

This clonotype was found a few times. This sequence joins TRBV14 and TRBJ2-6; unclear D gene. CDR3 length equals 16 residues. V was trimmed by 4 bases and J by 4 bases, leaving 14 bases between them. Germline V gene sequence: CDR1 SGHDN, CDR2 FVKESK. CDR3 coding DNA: TGTGCCAGCAGCCGGTCCGATGCTCCGGGGGCCAACGTCCTGACTTTC. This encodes CASSRSDAPGANVLTF.